This T cell receptor beta chain was documented in a study of human T cells and chemical hapten exposure. Study in general: Sensitization employed 2% DPC on approximately 2 cm by approximately 2 cm of upper inner arm skin. Patch tests delivered 0.01% DPC to the upper back and were evaluated at 6 days. Whole-study findings and limits: In comparison with controls, expanded TCRs gave rise to a significantly larger number of large CDR3 similarity clusters.

The germline CDR1 and CDR2 sequences are MDHEN and SYDVKM. CDR3 size: 15 residues. Deletions cut 3 bases from V and 0 bases from J, with 11 bases between. This clonotype was counted ten times or more. Its matching antigen is unknown. The time point: patch test 2, 6 weeks after DPC sensitization. This sample's treatment: therapeutic diphenylcyclopropenone sensitization with weekly scalp DPC. Each CDR3 protein is one row after TCRdb ran MiXCR on the RACE reads. The table shows over 85,000 distinct CDR3 sequences, with 9% to 9.5% occurring only once. V is TRBV28 and J is TRBJ1-1, with D possibly TRBD1 on 5 matching bases. The sequenced sample was whole blood, obtained in connection with sensitization to the hapten diphenylcyclopropenone (DPC). This TCR derives from a woman aged 40 to 55 with alopecia areata. Some clones in this sample may be carry-over from other donors' samples. The CDR3 nucleotides are TGTGCCAGCAGTTTCTCAGGGAGGGTGAACACTGAAGCTTTCTTT. Amino acids: CASSFSGRVNTEAFF.